This record looks at one TCR beta chain sequence and its context. Its antigen remains unknown. The data are from a study of OX40 agonist ivuxolimab in advanced cancers. Study as a whole: Administration of intravenous ivuxolimab to patients occurred every 2 weeks at 0.01 to 10 mg/kg.

Study results and caveats: Certain nonresponders likewise exhibited a low normalized T-cell clonal expansion.

Produced via immunoSEQ multiplex PCR; TCRdb's table is partial and in-frame only. The repertoire holds 64,000 or so clones, with roughly 84% as singletons. This sample comprised CD4+ or CD8+ T cells sorted from blood, obtained in a trial of the OX40 agonist ivuxolimab. The source of this sequence is an adult with an advanced solid tumor such as melanoma, head and neck, liver or kidney cancer.

The CDR3 DNA is TGCGCCAGCAGACAGGGGGCACCAGATACGCAGTATTTT. Translated, it gives CASRQGAPDTQYF. This chain connects TRBV23-1 to TRBJ2-3; 9 bases agree with TRBD1. TRBV23-1 is reported as an ORF; its role is uncertain. V lost 6 bases and J lost 4; bases outside the gene matches: 2. The CDR3 length is 13 residues.